A single T cell receptor (beta chain) is shown here with its context. What it binds is unknown. Naive CD4+ cells were sorted as CD4+CD8-CD45RO-CD45RA+; naive CD8+ as CD8+CD4-CD45RA+CD27bright. Starting from 500 ng of total RNA, TCR libraries were made with linear amplification. Each CDR3 protein gets one entry after TCRdb re-called the reads with MiXCR. The sample lists around 200,000 distinct CDR3 sequences, 65% to 80% occurring once. V was shortened by 1 base and J by 5 bases, with 11 bases between the two germline ends. CDR1 and CDR2 (germline): SGHAT, FQNNGV. The CDR3 is made up of 14 amino acids. This sample stems from a study of healthy donors' naive CD4 and CD8 T cells. Study overall: Donors came from three age groups: 20-25, 40-50 and 60-70 years.

Study-wide results and caveats: Positive CDR3 charge linked to CD4+ cells, negative to CD8+ cells. Bias from naive T cell homeostatic proliferation was not addressed.

This clonotype was obtained from a pool of human donors in good health; the sample pools cells from several healthy donors. Source material: naive CD4+ and CD8+ T cells sorted from blood, pooled from several donors. The chain combines TRBV11-2 with TRBJ1-2; D ambiguous. The CDR3 loop reads CASSLVYIEYGYTF. Written as DNA, the CDR3 is TGTGCCAGCAGCTTAGTTTACATAGAGTATGGCTACACCTTC.